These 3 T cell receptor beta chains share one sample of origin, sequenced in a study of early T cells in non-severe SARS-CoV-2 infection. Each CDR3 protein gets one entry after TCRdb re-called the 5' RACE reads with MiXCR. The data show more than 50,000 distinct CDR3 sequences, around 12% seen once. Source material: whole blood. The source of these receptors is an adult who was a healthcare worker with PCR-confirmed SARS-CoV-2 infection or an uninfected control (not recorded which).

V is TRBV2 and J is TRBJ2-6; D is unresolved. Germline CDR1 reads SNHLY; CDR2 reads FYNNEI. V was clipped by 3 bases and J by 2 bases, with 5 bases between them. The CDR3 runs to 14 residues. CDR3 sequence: CASSDLPGANVLTF. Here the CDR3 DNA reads TGTGCCAGCAGTGATTTACCTGGGGCCAACGTCCTGACTTTC.

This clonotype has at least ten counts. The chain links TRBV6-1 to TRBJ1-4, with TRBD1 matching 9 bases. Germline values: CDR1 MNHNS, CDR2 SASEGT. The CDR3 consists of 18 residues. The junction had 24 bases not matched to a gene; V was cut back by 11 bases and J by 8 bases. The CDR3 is CAATPLPPDRGGFEKLFF. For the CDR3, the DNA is TGTGCCGCAACCCCTCTGCCCCCGGACAGGGGTGGTTTCGAAAAACTGTTTTTT.

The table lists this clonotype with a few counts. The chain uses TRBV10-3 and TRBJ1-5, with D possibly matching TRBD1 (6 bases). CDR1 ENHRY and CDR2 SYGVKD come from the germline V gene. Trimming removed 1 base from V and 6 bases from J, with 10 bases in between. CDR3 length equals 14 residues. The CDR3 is CAISELGGSQPQHF. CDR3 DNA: TGTGCCATCAGTGAGTTGGGGGGCAGTCAGCCCCAGCATTTT.